Following are 18 T cell receptor beta chains from one sample sequenced in a study of beta chain features in type 1 diabetes. The study reverse transcribed the entire isolated RNA, so it sequenced expressed TCRB transcripts. Repertoires were generated with immunoSEQ multiplex PCR, while TCRdb's copy carries only in-frame clones and drops some. Among 200,000 to 250,000 clones listed, 9.6% were seen once. The material sequenced was naive CD4+ T cells from blood. The origin of the receptors is a woman aged 18-30 years in good health.

The chain couples TRBV9 to TRBJ2-2, with D uncertain. CDR1 is SGDLS, CDR2 YYNGEE, per germline. The CDR3 consists of 15 residues. V dropped 2 bases and J dropped 1 base, with 9 bases sitting between them. The CDR3 protein is CASSVAEKNTGELFF. In nucleotides, the CDR3 is TGTGCCAGCAGCGTCGCGGAAAAGAACACCGGGGAGCTGTTTTTT.

The rearrangement uses TRBV7-9 and TRBJ2-5; 7 nucleotides match TRBD2. This CDR3 has 15 residues. V trimming: 0 bases; J trimming: 4 bases; junction bases outside the gene matches: 5. CDR1 and CDR2 from the germline V gene are SEHNR and FQNEAQ (reference sequence). The CDR3 protein is CASSLALAAPETQYF. In nucleotides, the CDR3 is TGTGCCAGCAGCTTAGCCCTAGCGGCCCCAGAGACCCAGTACTTC.

The V call is TRBV7-2, the J call TRBJ2-5, with D uncertain. The end of the DNA aligns better with TRBJ2-7, so the J call may be wrong. The CDR3 has 12 amino acids. Germline CDR1 is SGHTA and CDR2 is FQGNSA. CDR3 DNA sequence: TGTGCCAGCAGCTTAAACAGCTACGAGCAGTACTTC. This translates into CASSLNSYEQYF.

This clone was counted a few times. The chain is built from TRBV11-2 and TRBJ1-1, with D tentatively TRBD1 (5 bases). Trimming removed 5 bases from V and 1 base from J, with 14 bases in between. The germline gives CDR1 SGHAT, CDR2 FQNNGV. The CDR3 length is 15 residues. This chain's CDR3 is CASSPRRGGNTEAFF. In DNA, the CDR3 is TGTGCCAGCAGCCCGAGGAGGGGAGGGAACACTGAAGCTTTCTTT.

The chain has TRBV4-1 and TRBJ1-2; 10 positions agree with TRBD1. Germline V gene sequence: CDR1 MGHRA, CDR2 YSYEKL. Trimming cost V 0 bases and J 5 bases; bases outside gene matches: 9. The CDR3 consists of 17 residues. CDR3 nucleotide sequence: TGCGCCAGCAGCCAAGAACCAGACAGGGGGCGGACGTATGGCTACACCTTC. Its translation: CASSQEPDRGRTYGYTF.

V is TRBV5-1 and J is TRBJ2-2; TRBD2 matches 10 bases. The V gene end was trimmed by 5 bases and the J gene end by 0 bases; junction bases not matched to a gene: 4. Germline V lookup: CDR1 SGHRS, CDR2 YFSETQ. This CDR3 spans 16 amino acids. CDR3 loop: CASSITSGANTGELFF. The CDR3 DNA reads as TGCGCCAGCAGTATAACTAGCGGGGCGAACACCGGGGAGCTGTTTTTT.

The CDR3 reads CASSLGPSNQPQHF. The CDR3 coding sequence is TGCGCCAGCAGCTTGGGGCCTAGCAATCAGCCCCAGCATTTT. The chain is built from TRBV5-1 and TRBJ1-5; D is unresolved. The germline V gene encodes CDR1 SGHRS and CDR2 YFSETQ. V was pared by 0 bases and J by 0 bases, with 4 bases between. The CDR3 consists of 14 residues.

The table lists this clone with a few counts. The rearrangement joins TRBV19 to TRBJ1-2, with TRBD1 matching over 7 bases. After removal of 7 bases from V and 3 bases from J, the junction contained 8 bases not matched to a gene. In germline, CDR1 is LNHDA, CDR2 SQIVND (reference sequence). There are 14 residues in the CDR3. The CDR3: CASKRGGADYGYTF. The CDR3 DNA follows: TGTGCCAGTAAGCGAGGGGGCGCGGACTATGGCTACACCTTC.

The CDR3 loop reads CASSLVAGVSYEQYF. CDR3 bases: TGTGCCAGCAGCTTGGTAGCGGGAGTCTCCTACGAGCAGTACTTC. This chain connects TRBV5-6 to TRBJ2-7, with 9 bases that match TRBD2. The junction had 1 base not matched to a gene; V was cut back by 0 bases and J by 0 bases. Germline V lookup: CDR1 SGHDT, CDR2 YYEEEE. This CDR3 has 15 residues.

This clone has ten or more counts. J is TRBJ2-1 and V is TRBV7-2, with 10 bases aligning to TRBD2. Germline CDR1 and CDR2: SGHTA and FQGNSA. Germline trimming cut 4 bases from V and 3 bases from J; bases unmatched to any gene: 6. The CDR3 runs 16 residues. This CDR3 reads CASSWGLAGVYNEQFF. Here the CDR3 DNA reads TGTGCCAGCAGCTGGGGCCTAGCGGGAGTCTACAATGAGCAGTTCTTC.

The table lists this clone with a few counts. The rearrangement joins TRBV14 to TRBJ2-4; 9 bases map to TRBD1. V shed 4 bases and J 0 bases; nucleotides not matched to a gene: 16. Germline lookup yields CDR1 SGHDN and CDR2 FVKESK. The CDR3 sequence is 20 residues long. CDR3 in amino acids: CASSLGTGSLGARAKNIQYF. In DNA form, the CDR3 reads TGTGCCAGCAGCCTCGGGACAGGGTCATTGGGGGCCCGAGCCAAAAACATTCAGTACTTC.

This clone was detected a few times. The chain joins TRBV11-2 to TRBJ1-5; D unresolved. The CDR3 is 12 residues long. Trimming cost V 3 bases and J 6 bases, with 6 bases left between them. Germline-derived CDR1 and CDR2 are SGHAT and FQNNGV. The CDR3 here is CASSLNGQPQHF. CDR3 DNA: TGTGCCAGCAGCTTGAACGGTCAGCCCCAGCATTTT.

The chain couples TRBV29-1 to TRBJ1-1; D gene uncertain. Per germline, CDR1 SQVTM and CDR2 ANQGSEA. V was cut by 3 bases and J by 11 bases, with 19 bases left in between. The CDR3 covers 13 residues. CDR3 loop: CSVEAGMRTKAFF. In nucleotides, the CDR3 is TGCAGCGTTGAGGCGGGGATGCGGACGAAGGCTTTCTTT.

There are a few counts of this clone. The chain couples TRBV6-1 to TRBJ2-3; 10 bases align to TRBD2. The CDR3 runs 18 residues. Germline V gene lookup returns CDR1 MNHNS and CDR2 SASEGT. After removal of 4 bases from V and 0 bases from J, the junction contained 10 bases not matched to a gene. The CDR3 sequence: CASSALAGDPMSTDTQYF. CDR3 in DNA: TGTGCCAGCAGTGCCCTAGCGGGAGATCCAATGAGCACAGATACGCAGTATTTT.

This clone has more than one count but fewer than ten. This chain uses TRBV7-9 with TRBJ2-2; 7 nucleotides match TRBD1. V lost 5 bases and J lost 5; bases outside the gene matches: 8. Germline CDR1 and CDR2: SEHNR and FQNEAQ (reference sequence). There are 15 residues in the CDR3. In DNA form, the CDR3 reads TGTGCCAGCAGCCACAGACCGACAGGGACCGGGGAGCTGTTTTTT. Amino acid sequence: CASSHRPTGTGELFF.

In its sample, this clone was seen a few times. The rearrangement joins TRBV5-1 to TRBJ2-3, with 13 positions matching TRBD2. The CDR3 loop spans 16 amino acids. Germline-derived CDR1 and CDR2 are SGHRS and YFSETQ. Trimming at V came to 0 bases and at J to 6 bases, leaving 4 bases not matched to a gene. The CDR3, as DNA: TGCGCCAGCAGCTTGGGGACTAGCGGGAGTTTGGATACGCAGTATTTT. It translates to CASSLGTSGSLDTQYF.

The rearrangement uses TRBV6-5 and TRBJ1-4; D unresolved. This CDR3 region has 15 residues. Germline lookup yields CDR1 MNHEY and CDR2 SVGAGI. Trimming left V 4 bases short and J 0 bases short, with 9 bases between. In nucleotides, the CDR3 is TGTGCCAGCAGTTCCACAGTAACAACTAATGAAAAACTGTTTTTT. Residues: CASSSTVTTNEKLFF.

This clone was detected only a few times. Here the CDR3 DNA reads TGTGCCAGCAGTGTTGGACAGAGCAATCAGCCCCAGCATTTT. This codes for CASSVGQSNQPQHF. This sequence joins TRBV2 and TRBJ1-5; D might be TRBD1 (6 bases). The CDR3 has 14 residues. Trimming cost V 4 bases and J 1 base, with 8 bases left between them. In germline, CDR1 is SNHLY, CDR2 FYNNEI.